This TCR beta chain was sequenced during a study of T cell repertoires in aging, cancer and after chemotherapy. Study overall: Pre- and post-chemotherapy samples were paired from glioblastoma patients treated with temozolomide-based therapy. About 8.9 million TCR reads made up the full dataset.

The template was genomic DNA from peripheral blood, not RNA. V lost 1 base to trimming and J lost 4 bases; unmatched junction nucleotides: 3. Germline V lookup: CDR1 SGHTA, CDR2 FQGNSA. This CDR3 region has 15 residues. This clonotype is classed as medium-sized. A mixed TRB-A/B primer pool amplified rearranged TRB by multiplex touch-down PCR. TCRdb independently ran MiXCR on the multiplex PCR reads; one entry per CDR3 protein. The top ten hold 55% to 70% of the sample, which has 2,500 to 3,500 distinct CDR3 sequences, 20% seen once. The sequencing sample was made of blood. The V and J genes are TRBV7-2 and TRBJ1-4, with 7 bases lining up with TRBD1. The sequence was collected from a human donor with a solid tumor. This chain's CDR3 is CASSLGGQFNEKLFF. The CDR3 DNA sequence: TGTGCCAGCAGCTTAGGGGGACAGTTTAATGAAAAACTGTTTTTT.